This T cell receptor beta chain was sequenced for a study of CD8+CD57+ T cells in acquired aplastic anemia. TCR beta VDJ and CDR3 were profiled, and genomic DNA was the template. MiXCR was run by TCRdb on the reads, yielding one entry per CDR3 protein. The profile covers roughly 170,000 distinct CDR3 sequences, with 60% to 70% appearing a single time and 45% to 50% taken by the ten largest. The CDR3 runs 16 residues. Looked up from germline, CDR1 is DFQATT and CDR2 is SNEGSKA (reference sequence). With 0 bases clipped from V and 3 bases from J, the junction kept 9 bases outside the gene matches. The table lists this clonotype with a count of one.

V is TRBV20-1 and J is TRBJ2-3, with TRBD2 identical over 7 bases. The receptor comes from a human donor in good health. Sequenced sample: sorted CD4+, CD8+, or CD8+CD57+ T cells (not recorded which) from PBMCs. CDR3 DNA: TGCAGTGCTAGAGATCCCCTCGCGGGAGCGACAGATACGCAGTATTTT. It translates to CSARDPLAGATDTQYF.